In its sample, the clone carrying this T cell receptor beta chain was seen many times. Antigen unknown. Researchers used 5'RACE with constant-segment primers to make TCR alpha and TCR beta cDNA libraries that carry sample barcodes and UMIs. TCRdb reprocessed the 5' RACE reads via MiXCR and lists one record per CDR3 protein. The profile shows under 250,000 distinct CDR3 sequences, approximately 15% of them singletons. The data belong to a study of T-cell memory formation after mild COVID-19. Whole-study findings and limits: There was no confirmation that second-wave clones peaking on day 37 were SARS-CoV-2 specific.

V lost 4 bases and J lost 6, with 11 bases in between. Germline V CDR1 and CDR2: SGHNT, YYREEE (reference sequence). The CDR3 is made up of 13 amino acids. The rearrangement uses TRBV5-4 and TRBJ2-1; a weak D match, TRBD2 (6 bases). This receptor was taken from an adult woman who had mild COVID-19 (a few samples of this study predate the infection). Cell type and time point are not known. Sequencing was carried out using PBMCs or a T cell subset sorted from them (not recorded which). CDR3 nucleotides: TGTGCCAGCAGCAAGGGACTTCCCAATGAGCAGTTCTTC. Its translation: CASSKGLPNEQFF.